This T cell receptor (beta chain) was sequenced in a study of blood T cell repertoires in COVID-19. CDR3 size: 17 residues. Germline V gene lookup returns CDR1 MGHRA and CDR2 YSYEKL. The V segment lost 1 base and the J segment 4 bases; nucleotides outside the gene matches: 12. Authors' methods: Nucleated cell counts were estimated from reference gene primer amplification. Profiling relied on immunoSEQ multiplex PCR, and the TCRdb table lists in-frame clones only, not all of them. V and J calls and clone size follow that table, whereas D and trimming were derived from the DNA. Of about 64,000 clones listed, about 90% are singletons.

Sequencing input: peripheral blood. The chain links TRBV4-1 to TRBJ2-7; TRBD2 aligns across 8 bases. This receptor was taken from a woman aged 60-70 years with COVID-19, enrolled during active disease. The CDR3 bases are TGCGCCAGCAGCCAAGCCCGGGCGGGGGGCGGTAGATACGAGCAGTACTTC. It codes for CASSQARAGGGRYEQYF.